This T cell receptor beta chain was captured in a study of neoadjuvant anti-PD-1 for oral cavity cancer. Profiling relied on immunoSEQ multiplex PCR, and the TCRdb table lists in-frame clones only, not all of them. The data contain roughly 67,000 clones, about 83% of them singletons. CDR3 length: 12 amino acids. Trimming pared 6 bases from V and 2 bases from J, leaving 8 bases between. CDR1 and CDR2 from the germline V gene are ENHRY and SYGVKD. Concerning this clone itself: Its antigen is as yet unknown.

Study results and limitations: PBMC Gini-index clonality exceeded responders' in non-responders post-nivolumab.

The sequencing used PBMCs, collected before nivolumab (anti-PD-1) treatment. This sequence originates from a person between 40 and 80 years old with oral cavity squamous cell carcinoma. The chain is built from TRBV10-3 and TRBJ2-7; D not certain. CDR3 protein: CAISKTPYEQYF. CDR3 in DNA: TGTGCCATCAGCAAAACTCCCTACGAGCAGTACTTC.